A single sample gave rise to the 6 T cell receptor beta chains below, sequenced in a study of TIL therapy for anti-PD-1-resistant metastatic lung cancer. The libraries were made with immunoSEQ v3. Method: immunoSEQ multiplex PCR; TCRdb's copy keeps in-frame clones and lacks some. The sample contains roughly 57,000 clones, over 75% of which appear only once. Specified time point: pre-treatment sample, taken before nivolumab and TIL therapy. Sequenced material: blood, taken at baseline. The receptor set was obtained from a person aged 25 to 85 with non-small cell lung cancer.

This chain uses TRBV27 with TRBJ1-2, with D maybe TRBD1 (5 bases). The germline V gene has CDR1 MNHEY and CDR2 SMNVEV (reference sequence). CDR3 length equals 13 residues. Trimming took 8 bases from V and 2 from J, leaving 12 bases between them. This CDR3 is CASQIQENYGYTF. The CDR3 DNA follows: TGTGCCAGCCAAATACAGGAGAACTATGGCTACACCTTC.

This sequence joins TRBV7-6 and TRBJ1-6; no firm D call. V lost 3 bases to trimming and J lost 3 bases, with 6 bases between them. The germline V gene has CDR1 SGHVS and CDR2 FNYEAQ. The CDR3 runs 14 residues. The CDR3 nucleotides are TGTGCCAGCAGCTTCGGCGTCTATAATTCACCCCTCCACTTT. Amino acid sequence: CASSFGVYNSPLHF.

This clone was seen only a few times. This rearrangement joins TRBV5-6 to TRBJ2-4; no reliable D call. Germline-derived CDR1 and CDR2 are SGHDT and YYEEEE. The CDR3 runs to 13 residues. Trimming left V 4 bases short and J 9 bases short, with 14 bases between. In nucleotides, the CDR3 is TGTGCCAGCAGCCCCGATGGCGTCGGCATTCAGTACTTC. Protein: CASSPDGVGIQYF.

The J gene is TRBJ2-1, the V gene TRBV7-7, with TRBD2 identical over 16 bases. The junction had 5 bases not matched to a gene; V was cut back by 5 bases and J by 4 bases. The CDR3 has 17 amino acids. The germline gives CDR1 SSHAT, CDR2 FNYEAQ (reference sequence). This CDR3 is CASSPGTSGGGYNEQFF. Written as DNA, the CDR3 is TGTGCCAGCAGCCCAGGGACTAGCGGGGGGGGATACAATGAGCAGTTCTTC.

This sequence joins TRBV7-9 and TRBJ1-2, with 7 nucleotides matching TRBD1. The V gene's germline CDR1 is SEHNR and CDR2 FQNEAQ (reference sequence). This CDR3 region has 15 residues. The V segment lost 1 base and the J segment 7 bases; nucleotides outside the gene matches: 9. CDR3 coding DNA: TGTGCCAGCAGCTTAGGGGTCTCAGGGGGTTTTGGCTACACCTTC. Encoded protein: CASSLGVSGGFGYTF.

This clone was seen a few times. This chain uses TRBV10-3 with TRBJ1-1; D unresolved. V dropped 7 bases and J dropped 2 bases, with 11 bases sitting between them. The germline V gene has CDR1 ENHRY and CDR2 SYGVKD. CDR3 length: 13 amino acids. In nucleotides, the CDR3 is TGTGCCATCAAGGCACAGACAAACACTGAAGCTTTCTTT. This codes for CAIKAQTNTEAFF.